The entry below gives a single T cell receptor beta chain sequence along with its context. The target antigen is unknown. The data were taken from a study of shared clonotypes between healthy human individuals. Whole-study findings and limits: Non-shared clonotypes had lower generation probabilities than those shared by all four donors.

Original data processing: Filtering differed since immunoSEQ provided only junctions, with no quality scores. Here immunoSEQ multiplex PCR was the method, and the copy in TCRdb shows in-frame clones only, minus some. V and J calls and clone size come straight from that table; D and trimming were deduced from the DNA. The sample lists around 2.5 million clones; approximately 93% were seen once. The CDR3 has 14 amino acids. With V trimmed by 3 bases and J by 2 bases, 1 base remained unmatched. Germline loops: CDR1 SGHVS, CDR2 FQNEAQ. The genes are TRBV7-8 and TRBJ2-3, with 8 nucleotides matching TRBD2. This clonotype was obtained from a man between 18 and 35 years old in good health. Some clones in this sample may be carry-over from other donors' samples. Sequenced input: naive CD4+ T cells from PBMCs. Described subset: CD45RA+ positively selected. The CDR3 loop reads CASSLRGDTDTQYF. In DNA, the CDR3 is TGTGCCAGCAGCTTGCGGGGGGACACAGATACGCAGTATTTT. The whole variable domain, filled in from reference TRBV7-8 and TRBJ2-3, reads GAGVSQSPRYKVAKRGQDVALRCDPISGHVSLFWYQQALGQGPEFLTYFQNEAQLDKSGLPSDRFFAERPEGSVSTLKIQRTQQEDSAVYLCASSLRGDTDTQYFGPGTRLTVL.